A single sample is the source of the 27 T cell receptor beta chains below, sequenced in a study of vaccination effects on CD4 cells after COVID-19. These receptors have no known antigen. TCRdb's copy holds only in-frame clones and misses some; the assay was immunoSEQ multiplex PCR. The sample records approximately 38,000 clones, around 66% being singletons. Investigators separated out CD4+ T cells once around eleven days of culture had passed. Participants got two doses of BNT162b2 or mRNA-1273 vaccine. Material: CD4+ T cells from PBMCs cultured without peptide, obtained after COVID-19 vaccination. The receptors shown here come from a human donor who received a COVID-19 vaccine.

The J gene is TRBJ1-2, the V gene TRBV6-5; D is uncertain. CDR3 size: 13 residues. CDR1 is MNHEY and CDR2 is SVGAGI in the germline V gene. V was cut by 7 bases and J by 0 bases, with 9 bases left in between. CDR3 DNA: TGTGCCAGCAATATACCGCCTAACTATGGCTACACCTTC. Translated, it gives CASNIPPNYGYTF.

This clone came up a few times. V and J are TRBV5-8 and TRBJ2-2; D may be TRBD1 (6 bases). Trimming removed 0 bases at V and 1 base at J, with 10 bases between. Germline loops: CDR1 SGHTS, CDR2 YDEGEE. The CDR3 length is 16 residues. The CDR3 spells CASSLEGHLNTGELFF. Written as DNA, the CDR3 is TGTGCCAGCAGCTTGGAGGGACACTTGAACACCGGGGAGCTGTTTTTT. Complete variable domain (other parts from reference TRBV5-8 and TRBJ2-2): EAGVTQSPTHLIKTRGQQATLRCSPISGHTSVYWYQQALGLGLQFLLWYDEGEERNRGNFPPRFSGRQFPNYSSELNVNALELEDSALYLCASSLEGHLNTGELFFGEGSRLTVL.

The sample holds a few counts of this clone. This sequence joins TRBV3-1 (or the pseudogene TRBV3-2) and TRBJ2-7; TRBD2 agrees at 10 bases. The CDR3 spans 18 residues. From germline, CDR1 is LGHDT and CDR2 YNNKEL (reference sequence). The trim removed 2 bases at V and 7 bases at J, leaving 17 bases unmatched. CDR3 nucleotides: TGTGCCAGCAGCCAACCCCGGGGCACTAGCGGGGAATTGGAAGAGCAGTACTTC. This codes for CASSQPRGTSGELEEQYF.

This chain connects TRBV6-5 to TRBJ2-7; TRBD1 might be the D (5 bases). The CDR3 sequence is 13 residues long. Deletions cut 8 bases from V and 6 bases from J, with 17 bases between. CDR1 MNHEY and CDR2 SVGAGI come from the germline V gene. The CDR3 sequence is CASGKGSRSEQYF. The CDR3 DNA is TGTGCCAGCGGGAAGGGGTCCCGTTCCGAGCAGTACTTC.

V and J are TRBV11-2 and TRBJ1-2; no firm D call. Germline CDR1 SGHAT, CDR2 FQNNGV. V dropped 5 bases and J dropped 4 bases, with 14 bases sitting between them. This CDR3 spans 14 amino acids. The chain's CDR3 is CASSPHWGSYGYTF. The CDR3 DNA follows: TGTGCCAGCAGCCCACATTGGGGATCCTATGGCTACACCTTC.

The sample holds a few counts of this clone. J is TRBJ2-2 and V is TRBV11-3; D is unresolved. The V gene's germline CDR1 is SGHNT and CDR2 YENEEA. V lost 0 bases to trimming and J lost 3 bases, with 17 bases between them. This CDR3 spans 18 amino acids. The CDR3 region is CASSLDQGGSAHTGELFF. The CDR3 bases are TGTGCCAGCAGCTTAGATCAAGGCGGCAGCGCCCACACCGGGGAGCTGTTTTTT.

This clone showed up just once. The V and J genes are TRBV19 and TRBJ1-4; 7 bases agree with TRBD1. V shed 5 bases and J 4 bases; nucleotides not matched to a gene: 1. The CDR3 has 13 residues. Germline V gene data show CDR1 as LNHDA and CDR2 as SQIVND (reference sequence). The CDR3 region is CASSGQDNEKLFF. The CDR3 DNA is TGTGCCAGTAGTGGACAGGATAATGAAAAACTGTTTTTT.

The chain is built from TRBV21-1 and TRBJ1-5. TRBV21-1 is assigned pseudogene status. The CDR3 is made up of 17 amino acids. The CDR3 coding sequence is TGTGCCAGCAGCACAAAAAGGAACAGCGTTAGCAATCAGCCCCAGCATTTT. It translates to CASSTKRNSVSNQPQHF.

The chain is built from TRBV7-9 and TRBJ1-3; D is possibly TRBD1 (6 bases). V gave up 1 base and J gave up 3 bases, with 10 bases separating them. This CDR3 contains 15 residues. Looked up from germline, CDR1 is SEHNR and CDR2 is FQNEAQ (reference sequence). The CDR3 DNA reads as TGTGCCAGCAGCTTAGGGGGGGCCCTTGGAAACACCATATATTTT. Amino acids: CASSLGGALGNTIYF.

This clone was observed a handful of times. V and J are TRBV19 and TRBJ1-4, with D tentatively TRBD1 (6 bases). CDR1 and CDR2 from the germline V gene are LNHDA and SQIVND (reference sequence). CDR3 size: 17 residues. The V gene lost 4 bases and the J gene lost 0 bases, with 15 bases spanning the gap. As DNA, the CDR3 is TGTGCCAGTAGTAAATACAGGGCCCCTGCAACTAATGAAAAACTGTTTTTT. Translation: CASSKYRAPATNEKLFF.

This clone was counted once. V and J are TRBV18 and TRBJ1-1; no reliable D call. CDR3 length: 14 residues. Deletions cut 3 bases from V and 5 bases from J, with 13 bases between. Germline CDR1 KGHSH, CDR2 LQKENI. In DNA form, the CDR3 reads TGTGCCAGCTCACCGTTTGAGGGAACAACTGAAGCTTTCTTT. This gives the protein CASSPFEGTTEAFF. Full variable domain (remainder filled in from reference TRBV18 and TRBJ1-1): NAGVMQNPRHLVRRRGQEARLRCSPMKGHSHVYWYRQLPEEGLKFMVYLQKENIIDESGMPKERFSAEFPKEGPSILRIQQVVRGDSAAYFCASSPFEGTTEAFFGQGTRLTVV.

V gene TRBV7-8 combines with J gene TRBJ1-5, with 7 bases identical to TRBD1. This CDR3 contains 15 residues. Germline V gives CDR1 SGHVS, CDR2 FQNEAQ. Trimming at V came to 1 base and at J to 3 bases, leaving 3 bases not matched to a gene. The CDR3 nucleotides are TGTGCCAGCAGCTTAGTCGGGACAGTCAATCAGCCCCAGCATTTT. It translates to CASSLVGTVNQPQHF.

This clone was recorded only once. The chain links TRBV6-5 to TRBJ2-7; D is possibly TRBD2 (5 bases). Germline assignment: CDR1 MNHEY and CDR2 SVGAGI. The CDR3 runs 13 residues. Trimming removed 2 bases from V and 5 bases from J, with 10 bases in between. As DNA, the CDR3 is TGTGCCAGCAGTTACGCCGGGGAGAACGAGCAGTACTTC. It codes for CASSYAGENEQYF.

CDR3 nucleotides: TGTGCCAGCAGCTTAGATAAAGCTAGCGGGAGGGCCGTGTCCTACAATGAGCAGTTCTTC. Its protein is CASSLDKASGRAVSYNEQFF. This chain links TRBV11-2 with TRBJ2-1, with 12 bases identical to TRBD2. The V gene's germline CDR1 is SGHAT and CDR2 FQNNGV. The ends lost 0 bases at V and 1 base at J; junction bases unmatched: 10. This CDR3 contains 20 residues.

CDR3 bases: TGCAGCGTTGGACCCCGGGCCGCGGGAGAAAAACTGTTTTTT. It encodes CSVGPRAAGEKLFF. This chain connects TRBV29-1 to TRBJ1-4; D uncertain. Trimming pared 4 bases from V and 8 bases from J, leaving 17 bases between. Germline V gene data show CDR1 as SQVTM and CDR2 as ANQGSEA. The CDR3 has 14 amino acids.

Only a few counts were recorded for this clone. DNA of the CDR3: TGTGCCAGCAGCCAAGGCCTTTCTACAAACACCGGGGAGCTGTTTTTT. Translation: CASSQGLSTNTGELFF. The J gene is TRBJ2-2, the V gene TRBV3-1 (or the pseudogene TRBV3-2); no clear D gene. CDR1 is LGHDT, CDR2 YNNKEL, per germline (reference sequence). This CDR3 is 16 amino acids long. V was shortened by 1 base and J by 2 bases, with 11 bases between the two germline ends.

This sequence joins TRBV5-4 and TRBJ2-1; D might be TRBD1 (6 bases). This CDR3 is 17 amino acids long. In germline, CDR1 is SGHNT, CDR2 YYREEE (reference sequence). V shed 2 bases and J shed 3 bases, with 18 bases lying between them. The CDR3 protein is CASSFKLQGPNYNEQFF. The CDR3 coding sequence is TGTGCCAGCAGCTTCAAATTACAGGGACCCAACTACAATGAGCAGTTCTTC.

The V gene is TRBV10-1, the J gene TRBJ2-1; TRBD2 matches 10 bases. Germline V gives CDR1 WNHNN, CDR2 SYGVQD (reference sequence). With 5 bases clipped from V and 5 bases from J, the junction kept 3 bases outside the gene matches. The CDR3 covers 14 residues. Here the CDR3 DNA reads TGCGCCAGCAGTCGAGCGGGGGGGCACAATGAGCAGTTCTTC. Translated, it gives CASSRAGGHNEQFF.

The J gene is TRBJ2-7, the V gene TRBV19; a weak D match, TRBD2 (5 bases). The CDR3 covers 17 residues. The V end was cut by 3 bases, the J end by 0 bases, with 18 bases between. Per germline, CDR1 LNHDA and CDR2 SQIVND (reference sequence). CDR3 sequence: CASSIRGETTSSYEQYF. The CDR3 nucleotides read TGTGCCAGTAGTATCCGGGGAGAGACCACCAGCTCCTACGAGCAGTACTTC.

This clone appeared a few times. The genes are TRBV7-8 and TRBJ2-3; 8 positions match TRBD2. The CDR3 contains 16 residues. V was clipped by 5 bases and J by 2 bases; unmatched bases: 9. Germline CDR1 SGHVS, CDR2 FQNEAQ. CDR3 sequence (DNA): TGTGCCAGCAGCCTCAGACGGGGGGGCAACACAGATACGCAGTATTTT. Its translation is CASSLRRGGNTDTQYF. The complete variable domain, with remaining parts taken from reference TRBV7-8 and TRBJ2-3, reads GAGVSQSPRYKVAKRGQDVALRCDPISGHVSLFWYQQALGQGPEFLTYFQNEAQLDKSGLPSDRFFAERPEGSVSTLKIQRTQQEDSAVYLCASSLRRGGNTDTQYFGPGTRLTVL.

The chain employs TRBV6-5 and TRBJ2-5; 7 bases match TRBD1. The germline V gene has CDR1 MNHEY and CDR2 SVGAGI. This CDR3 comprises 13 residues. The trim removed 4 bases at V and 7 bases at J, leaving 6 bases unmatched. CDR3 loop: CASSSGGTRTQYF. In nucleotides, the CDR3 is TGTGCCAGCAGTTCAGGGGGTACTAGGACCCAGTACTTC.

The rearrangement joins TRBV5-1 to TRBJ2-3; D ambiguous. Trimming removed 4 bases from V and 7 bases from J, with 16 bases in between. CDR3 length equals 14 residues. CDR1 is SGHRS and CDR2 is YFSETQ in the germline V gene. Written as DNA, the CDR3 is TGCGCCAGCAGCCCCTCGATGGACGACAATACGCAGTATTTT. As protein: CASSPSMDDNTQYF.

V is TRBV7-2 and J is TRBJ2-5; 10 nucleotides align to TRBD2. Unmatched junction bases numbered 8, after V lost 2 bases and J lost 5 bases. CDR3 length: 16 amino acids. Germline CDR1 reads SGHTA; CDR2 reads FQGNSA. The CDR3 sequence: CASSLRSSGGYETQYF. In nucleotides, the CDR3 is TGTGCCAGCAGCTTAAGGTCTAGCGGGGGCTACGAGACCCAGTACTTC.

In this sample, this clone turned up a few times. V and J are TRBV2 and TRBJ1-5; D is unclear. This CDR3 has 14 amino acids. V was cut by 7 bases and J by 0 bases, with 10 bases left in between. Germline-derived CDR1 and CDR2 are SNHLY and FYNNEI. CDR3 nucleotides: TGTGCCAGCACCTCGGGCCCTAGCAATCAGCCCCAGCATTTT. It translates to CASTSGPSNQPQHF.

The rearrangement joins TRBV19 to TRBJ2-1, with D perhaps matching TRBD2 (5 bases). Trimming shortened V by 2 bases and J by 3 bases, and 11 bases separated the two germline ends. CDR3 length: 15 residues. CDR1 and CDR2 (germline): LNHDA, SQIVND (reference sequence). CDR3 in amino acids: CASSIFGVVYNEQFF. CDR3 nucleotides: TGTGCCAGTAGTATATTCGGGGTAGTCTACAATGAGCAGTTCTTC.

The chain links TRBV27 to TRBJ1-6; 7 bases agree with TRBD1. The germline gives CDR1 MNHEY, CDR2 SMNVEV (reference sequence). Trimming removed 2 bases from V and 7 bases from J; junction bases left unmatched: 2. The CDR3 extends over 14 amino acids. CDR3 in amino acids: CASSLKGQNSPLHF. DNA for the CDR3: TGTGCCAGCAGTTTAAAGGGACAGAATTCACCCCTCCACTTT.

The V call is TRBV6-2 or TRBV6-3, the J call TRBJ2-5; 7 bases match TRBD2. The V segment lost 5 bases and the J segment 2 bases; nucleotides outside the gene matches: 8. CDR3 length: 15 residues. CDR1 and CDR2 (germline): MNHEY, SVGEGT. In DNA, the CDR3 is TGTGCCAGCAGTACCCAAAGGCGGGGGCAAGAGACCCAGTACTTC. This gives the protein CASSTQRRGQETQYF.